This TCR beta chain was observed in a study of shared clonotypes between healthy human individuals. General study points: Unshared clonotypes carried lower generation probabilities than those common to all four donors.

Germline lookup yields CDR1 MGHRA and CDR2 YSYEKL. V was clipped by 0 bases and J by 5 bases, with 8 bases between them. The CDR3 is made up of 13 amino acids. For sorted subsets, about 0.2 ug DNA per replicate equaled 30,000 or so T cell genomes. The repertoire was sequenced with immunoSEQ multiplex PCR; TCRdb's copy has only in-frame clones and lacks some. The top ten clones hold roughly 1% of a sample with some 2 million clones, approximately 94% of them seen once. As regards this clone: Its antigen remains unknown. Distinct nucleotide sequences in the sample also encode this CDR3.

Selected positively for CCR7 and CD45RO-negative, naive CD8 cells excluded terminally differentiated effector memory CD45RA+ cells. Donors, healthy HIV-negative adults, lacked recent acute infections or vaccinations. Input material: naive CD8+ T cells sorted from blood. This clonotype originated in a man between 18 and 29 years old in good health. The J gene is TRBJ2-7, the V gene TRBV4-1; D is unclear. The CDR3 DNA reads as TGCGCCAGCAGCCAAGATAGGGTTCACGAGCAGTACTTC. Translation: CASSQDRVHEQYF.